This T cell receptor (beta chain) came from a study of blood T cell repertoires in COVID-19. The overall study: Both acute and convalescent COVID-19 samples were obtained from the United States, Italy and Spain.

V gave up 9 bases and J gave up 2 bases; unmatched junction bases: 4. This CDR3 has 12 amino acids. The germline V gene has CDR1 MNHEY and CDR2 SVGAGI. Participant age was roughly 18 to 89 years, and participants resided in roughly 25 US areas. Cohorts were determined from participant-reported clinical history. Methods used by the authors: Scientists estimated how many nucleated cells there were by amplifying reference gene primers. Libraries were prepared by immunoSEQ multiplex PCR; TCRdb keeps only in-frame clonotypes and omits some of them. V, J and clone size are those of that table, while D and trimming were read from the DNA. The repertoire consists of under 250,000 clones, with approximately 83% occurring once and the leading ten covering 3% to 4%.

This chain links TRBV6-5 with TRBJ2-7, with 7 positions matching TRBD1. Sequences were obtained from PBMCs or T cells enriched from blood (not recorded which). This clonotype was obtained from a woman aged 55-70 years who had recovered from COVID-19. DNA of the CDR3: TGTGCCAGTACAGGGGTTCCCTACGAGCAGTACTTC. It yields the protein CASTGVPYEQYF.